This T cell receptor (beta chain) was profiled in a study of blood T cell repertoires in COVID-19. Study background: The United States, Italy and Spain provided the acute and convalescent COVID-19 samples. From T cells, B-cell-depleted T cells, or PBMCs came the material, which was cDNA or gDNA.

The Seattle site enrolled patients during active infection and followed them longitudinally. As processed by the authors: Amplification with reference gene primers provided the estimates of nucleated cell counts. Sequenced by immunoSEQ multiplex PCR; TCRdb stores in-frame clones only, minus some. For V, J and clone size, that table is used; D and trimming come from the DNA. The data contain some 290,000 clones, around 85% of them singletons. V dropped 3 bases and J dropped 4 bases, with 11 bases sitting between them. The CDR3 extends over 15 amino acids. The germline CDR1 and CDR2 sequences are SGDLS and YYNGEE.

This sequence was found in a young woman with COVID-19, enrolled during active disease. The sample consisted of peripheral blood. The V gene is TRBV9, the J gene TRBJ1-6, with D possibly being TRBD1 (6 bases). CDR3 in DNA: TGTGCCAGCAGCGACCAACAGGGTTATAATTCACCCCTCCACTTT. It codes for CASSDQQGYNSPLHF.